This TCR beta chain stems from a study of identical twins. In the case of this clonotype: Its antigen is not identified.

The CDR3 is 15 amino acids. CDR1 and CDR2 from the germline V gene are SGHDT and YYEEEE. V was clipped by 4 bases and J by 2 bases, with 15 bases between them. TCRdb reanalysed the 5' RACE reads using MiXCR and keeps one entry per CDR3 protein. The sample consists of a few hundred thousand distinct CDR3 sequences, around 9.7% of them appearing once. General observations from the study: Beta out-of-frame sequences showed weaker excess twin sharing. In zero-insertion analyses, partial confounding could arise from invariant MAIT and iNKT cells. Cross-sectional statistics, not tracking of the same donors, supported the conclusions.

The sample was naive T cells sorted from blood. This clonotype was obtained from a woman aged 50 to 60 in good health. The chain uses TRBV5-6 and TRBJ2-5; possibly TRBD2 for D (5 bases). The CDR3 DNA sequence: TGTGCCAGCAGCACCCTAGCTGGAAATCAAGAGACCCAGTACTTC. Its translation: CASSTLAGNQETQYF.